The next 15 T cell receptor beta chains were all read from a single sample in a study of beta chain features in type 1 diabetes. The study reverse transcribed the entire isolated RNA, so it sequenced expressed TCRB transcripts. Assay used: immunoSEQ multiplex PCR; TCRdb lists only in-frame clones, some missing. Among under 300,000 clones, 16% were seen once, and the ten largest hold about 0.092%. Their recognized antigens are unknown. Study outcomes and limitations: TCRB CDR3s were moderately but significantly shorter in Type 1 diabetes patients in all four CD4+ subsets.

The sample taken for sequencing was naive CD4+ T cells from blood. These receptors were obtained from a man aged 30 to 45 with type 1 diabetes.

The sample holds a few counts of this clone. The V and J genes are TRBV9 and TRBJ2-7; 10 bases fit TRBD1. This CDR3 has 15 residues. Germline loops: CDR1 SGDLS, CDR2 YYNGEE. V lost 0 bases and J lost 7; bases outside the gene matches: 7. This CDR3 reads CASSVGGQGDTEQYF. Written as DNA, the CDR3 is TGTGCCAGCAGCGTAGGTGGACAGGGGGATACGGAGCAGTACTTC.

The chain couples TRBV18 to TRBJ1-5, with D possibly matching TRBD1 (6 bases). Trimming left V 2 bases short and J 7 bases short, with 12 bases between. From germline, CDR1 is KGHSH and CDR2 LQKENI. The CDR3 is made up of 14 amino acids. CDR3 loop: CASSPMGGLQPQHF. CDR3 DNA: TGTGCCAGCTCACCAATGGGGGGCTTACAGCCCCAGCATTTT.

Here the CDR3 reads CASSHDVNQPQHF. CDR3 sequence (DNA): TGTGCCAGCAGTCACGACGTCAATCAGCCCCAGCATTTT. This chain connects TRBV27 to TRBJ1-5; D gene unclear. Trimming cost V 5 bases and J 3 bases, with 8 bases left between them. Germline V gives CDR1 MNHEY, CDR2 SMNVEV (reference sequence). The CDR3 is 13 amino acids.

The chain joins TRBV7-6 to TRBJ2-3; 9 nucleotides match TRBD1. The CDR3 is made up of 14 amino acids. Trimming took 3 bases from V and 4 from J; bases not matched to a gene: 2. Germline values: CDR1 SGHVS, CDR2 FNYEAQ. DNA of the CDR3: TGTGCCAGCAGCTTGGGACAGGGATCAGATACGCAGTATTTT. The encoded protein is CASSLGQGSDTQYF.

This sequence joins TRBV7-9 and TRBJ2-3; D is possibly TRBD2 (6 bases). The V end was cut by 1 base, the J end by 3 bases, with 8 bases between. Germline CDR1 SEHNR, CDR2 FQNEAQ (reference sequence). This CDR3 is built from 14 residues. The CDR3 sequence: CASSLDAGTDTQYF. The DNA for the CDR3 is TGTGCCAGCAGCTTAGATGCGGGGACAGATACGCAGTATTTT.

This clone appeared a few times. The chain uses TRBV5-1 and TRBJ2-7; D might be TRBD2 (5 bases). From germline, CDR1 is SGHRS and CDR2 YFSETQ. V lost 3 bases to trimming and J lost 3 bases, with 10 bases between them. The CDR3 contains 13 residues. The CDR3 nucleotides are TGCGCCAGCAGCTACGCGGGTCGCTACGAGCAGTACTTC. Translated: CASSYAGRYEQYF.

J is TRBJ1-1 and V is TRBV2, with D maybe TRBD1 (6 bases). CDR3 length: 15 amino acids. With 3 bases removed from V and 0 bases from J, the gap between germline ends came to 11 bases. Germline values: CDR1 SNHLY, CDR2 FYNNEI. CDR3 sequence (DNA): TGTGCCAGCAGTGATTCAGGGGCAATGAACACTGAAGCTTTCTTT. Protein sequence: CASSDSGAMNTEAFF.

This clone occurred a few times. The chain employs TRBV9 and TRBJ2-1; 7 bases fit TRBD2. Per the germline V gene, CDR1 is SGDLS and CDR2 is YYNGEE. This CDR3 is 16 amino acids long. Trimming removed 0 bases from V and 5 bases from J; junction bases left unmatched: 8. CDR3 amino acids: CASSVGRGGFDNEQFF. The DNA for the CDR3 is TGTGCCAGCAGCGTAGGGAGGGGAGGGTTTGACAATGAGCAGTTCTTC.

This clone was found a few times. This chain connects TRBV30 to TRBJ2-2; D ambiguous. From germline, CDR1 is GTSNPN and CDR2 SVGIG (reference sequence). The CDR3 has 10 residues. CDR3 sequence: CALNTGELFF. CDR3 nucleotides: TGTGCTTTAAACACCGGGGAGCTGTTTTTT.

This clone was seen a handful of times. One end of the junction is discordant with germline, which a read error may explain. This rearrangement joins TRBV28 to TRBJ2-3; D perhaps matches TRBD1 (6 bases). The CDR3 covers 12 residues. Germline CDR1 and CDR2: MDHEN and SYDVKM. The CDR3 is CASSGPGRWGHF. CDR3 sequence (DNA): TGTGCCAGCAGTGGACCCGGACGATGGGGGCATTTT.

This clone came up a few times. The identical CDR3 is also encoded by other nucleotide sequences in the sample. This chain connects TRBV29-1 to TRBJ1-4, with unresolved D. The V gene lost 4 bases and the J gene lost 7 bases, with 16 bases spanning the gap. The CDR3 totals 14 residues. Germline values: CDR1 SQVTM, CDR2 ANQGSEA. DNA of the CDR3: TGCAGCGTTGGGGCGGGTCTGGGAGGTGAAAAACTGTTTTTT. Translation gives CSVGAGLGGEKLFF.

The sample holds a few counts of this clone. This sequence joins TRBV28 and TRBJ1-2; 7 positions match TRBD1. CDR1 MDHEN and CDR2 SYDVKM come from the germline V gene. After removal of 7 bases from V and 4 bases from J, the junction contained 9 bases not matched to a gene. The CDR3 loop spans 14 amino acids. The chain's CDR3 is CASTLTGRLYGYTF. The CDR3 DNA reads as TGTGCCAGCACCCTGACAGGGAGACTCTATGGCTACACCTTC.

In this sample, this clone turned up a few times. V gene TRBV28 combines with J gene TRBJ2-1; D may be TRBD1 (6 bases). This CDR3 is built from 14 residues. Trimming took 6 bases from V and 4 from J, leaving 13 bases between them. Germline loops: CDR1 MDHEN, CDR2 SYDVKM. CDR3 coding DNA: TGTGCCAGCAGATCCGGACAGAATTACAATGAGCAGTTCTTC. Its protein product is CASRSGQNYNEQFF.

The chain recombines TRBV7-2 with TRBJ2-3; possibly TRBD2 for D (6 bases). Trimming stripped 8 bases from V and 3 bases from J, with 18 bases between. Germline CDR1 and CDR2: SGHTA and FQGNSA. The CDR3 is 15 amino acids. CDR3 in amino acids: CASGQEGLGTDTQYF. CDR3 sequence (DNA): TGTGCCAGCGGTCAGGAGGGCCTGGGGACAGATACGCAGTATTTT.

The chain links TRBV29-1 to TRBJ2-5; D gene unclear. The DNA end lines up better with TRBJ2-7; the J call may be wrong. There are 12 residues in the CDR3. Per germline, CDR1 SQVTM and CDR2 ANQGSEA. The CDR3 region is CSVVTGSYEQYF. The DNA for the CDR3 is TGCAGCGTCGTAACTGGCTCCTACGAGCAGTACTTC.